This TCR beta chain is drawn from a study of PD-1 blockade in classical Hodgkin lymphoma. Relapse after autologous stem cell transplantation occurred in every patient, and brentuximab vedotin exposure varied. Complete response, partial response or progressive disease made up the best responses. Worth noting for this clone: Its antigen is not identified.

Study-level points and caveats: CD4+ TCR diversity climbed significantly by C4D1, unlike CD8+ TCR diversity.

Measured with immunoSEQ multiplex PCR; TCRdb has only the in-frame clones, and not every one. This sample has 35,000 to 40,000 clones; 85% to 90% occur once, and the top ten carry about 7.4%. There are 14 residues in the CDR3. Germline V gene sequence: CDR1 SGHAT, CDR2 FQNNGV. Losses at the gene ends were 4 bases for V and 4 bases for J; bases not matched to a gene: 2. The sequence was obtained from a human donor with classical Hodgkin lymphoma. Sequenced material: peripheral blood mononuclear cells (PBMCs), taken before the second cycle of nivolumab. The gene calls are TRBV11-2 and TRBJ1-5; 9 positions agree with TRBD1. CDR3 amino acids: CASSYGTGNQPQHF. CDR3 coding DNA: TGTGCCAGCAGCTACGGGACAGGGAATCAGCCCCAGCATTTT.